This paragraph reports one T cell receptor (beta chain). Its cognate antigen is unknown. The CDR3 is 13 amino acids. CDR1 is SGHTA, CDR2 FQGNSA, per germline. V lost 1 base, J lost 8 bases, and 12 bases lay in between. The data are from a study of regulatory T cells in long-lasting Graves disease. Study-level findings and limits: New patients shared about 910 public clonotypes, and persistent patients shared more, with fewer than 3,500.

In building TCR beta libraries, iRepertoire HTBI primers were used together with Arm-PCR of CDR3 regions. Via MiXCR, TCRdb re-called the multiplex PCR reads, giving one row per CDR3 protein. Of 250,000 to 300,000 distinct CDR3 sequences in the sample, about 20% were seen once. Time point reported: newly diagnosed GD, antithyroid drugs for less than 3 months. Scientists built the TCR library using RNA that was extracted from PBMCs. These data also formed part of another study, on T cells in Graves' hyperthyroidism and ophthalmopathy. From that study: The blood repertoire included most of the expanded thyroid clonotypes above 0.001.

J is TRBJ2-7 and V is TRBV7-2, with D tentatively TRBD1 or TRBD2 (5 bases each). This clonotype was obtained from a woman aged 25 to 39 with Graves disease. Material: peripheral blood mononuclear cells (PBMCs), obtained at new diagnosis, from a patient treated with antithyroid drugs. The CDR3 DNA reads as TGTGCCAGCAGCTTAGAGTATCAGGGACAGCAGTACTTC. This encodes CASSLEYQGQQYF. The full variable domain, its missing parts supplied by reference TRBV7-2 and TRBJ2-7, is GAGVSQSPSNKVTEKGKDVELRCDPISGHTALYWYRQSLGQGLEFLIYFQGNSAPDKSGLPSDRFSAERTGGSVSTLTIQRTQQEDSAVYLCASSLEYQGQQYFGPGTRLTVT.